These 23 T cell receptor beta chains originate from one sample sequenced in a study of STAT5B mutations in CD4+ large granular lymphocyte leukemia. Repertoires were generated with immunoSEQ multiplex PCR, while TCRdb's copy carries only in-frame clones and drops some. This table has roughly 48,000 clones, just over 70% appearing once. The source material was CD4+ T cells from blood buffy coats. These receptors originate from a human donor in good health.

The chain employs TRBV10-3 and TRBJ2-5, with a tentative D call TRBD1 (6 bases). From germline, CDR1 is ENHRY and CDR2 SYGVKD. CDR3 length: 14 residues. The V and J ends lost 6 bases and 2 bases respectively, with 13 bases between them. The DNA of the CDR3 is TGTGCCATCAGAGGGACACTGGGACAAGAGACCCAGTACTTC. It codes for CAIRGTLGQETQYF.

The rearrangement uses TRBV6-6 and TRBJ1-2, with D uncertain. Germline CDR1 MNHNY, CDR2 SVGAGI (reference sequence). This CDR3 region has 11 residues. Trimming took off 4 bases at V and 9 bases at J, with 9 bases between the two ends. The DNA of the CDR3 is TGTGCCAGCAGTTCCCAAAAGCGCTACACCTTC. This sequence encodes CASSSQKRYTF.

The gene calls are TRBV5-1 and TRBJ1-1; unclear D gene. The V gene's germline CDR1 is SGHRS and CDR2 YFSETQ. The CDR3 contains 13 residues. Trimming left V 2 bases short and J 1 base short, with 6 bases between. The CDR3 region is CASSFSGNTEAFF. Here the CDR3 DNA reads TGCGCCAGCAGCTTTAGCGGGAACACTGAAGCTTTCTTT.

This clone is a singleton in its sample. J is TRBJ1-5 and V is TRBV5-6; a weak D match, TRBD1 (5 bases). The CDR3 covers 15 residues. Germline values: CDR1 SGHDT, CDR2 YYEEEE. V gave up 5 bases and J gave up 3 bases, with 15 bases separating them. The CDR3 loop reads CASSWGRFPNQPQHF. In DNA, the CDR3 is TGTGCCAGCAGTTGGGGCCGTTTCCCCAATCAGCCCCAGCATTTT.

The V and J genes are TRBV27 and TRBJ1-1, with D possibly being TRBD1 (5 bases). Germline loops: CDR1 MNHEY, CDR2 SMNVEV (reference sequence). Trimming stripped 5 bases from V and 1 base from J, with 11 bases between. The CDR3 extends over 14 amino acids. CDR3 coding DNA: TGTGCCAGCAGTCGTGACAGTAGGAACACTGAAGCTTTCTTT. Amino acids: CASSRDSRNTEAFF.

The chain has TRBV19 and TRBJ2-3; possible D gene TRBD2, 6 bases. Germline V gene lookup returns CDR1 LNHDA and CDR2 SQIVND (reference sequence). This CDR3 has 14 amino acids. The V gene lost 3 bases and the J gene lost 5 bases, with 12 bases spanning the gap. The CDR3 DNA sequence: TGTGCCAGTAGTATGGGACTGGAGCGAGATACGCAGTATTTT. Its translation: CASSMGLERDTQYF.

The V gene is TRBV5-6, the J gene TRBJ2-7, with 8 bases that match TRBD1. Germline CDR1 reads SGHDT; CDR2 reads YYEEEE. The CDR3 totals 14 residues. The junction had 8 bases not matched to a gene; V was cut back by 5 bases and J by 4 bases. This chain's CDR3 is CASRPRQGIYEQYV. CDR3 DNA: TGTGCCAGCAGACCCCGACAGGGGATTTACGAGCAGTACGTC.

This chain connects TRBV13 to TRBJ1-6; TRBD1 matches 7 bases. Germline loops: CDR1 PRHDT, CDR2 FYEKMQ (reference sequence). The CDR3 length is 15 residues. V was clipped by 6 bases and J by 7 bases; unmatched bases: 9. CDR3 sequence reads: CASRSGQVMNSPLHF. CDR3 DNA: TGTGCCAGCAGATCCGGACAGGTGATGAATTCACCCCTCCACTTT.

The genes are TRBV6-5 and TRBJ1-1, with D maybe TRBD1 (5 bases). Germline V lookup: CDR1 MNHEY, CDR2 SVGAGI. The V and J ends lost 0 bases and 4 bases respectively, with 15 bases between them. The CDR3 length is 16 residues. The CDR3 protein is CASSYSPGGSGTEAFF. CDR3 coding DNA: TGTGCCAGCAGTTACTCTCCCGGGGGTTCTGGCACTGAAGCTTTCTTT.

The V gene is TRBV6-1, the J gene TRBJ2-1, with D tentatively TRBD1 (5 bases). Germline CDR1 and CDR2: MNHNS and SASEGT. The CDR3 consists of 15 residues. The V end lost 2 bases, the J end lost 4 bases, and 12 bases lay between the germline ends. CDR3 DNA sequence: TGTGCCAGCAGTGAATCAGGGTTTGCATACAATGAGCAGTTCTTC. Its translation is CASSESGFAYNEQFF.

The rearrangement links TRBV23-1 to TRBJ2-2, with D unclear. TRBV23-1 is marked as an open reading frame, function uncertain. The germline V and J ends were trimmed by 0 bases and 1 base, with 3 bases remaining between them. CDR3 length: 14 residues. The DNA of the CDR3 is TGCGCCAGCAGTCAATCGCGGAACACCGGGGAGCTGTTTTTT. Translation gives CASSQSRNTGELFF.

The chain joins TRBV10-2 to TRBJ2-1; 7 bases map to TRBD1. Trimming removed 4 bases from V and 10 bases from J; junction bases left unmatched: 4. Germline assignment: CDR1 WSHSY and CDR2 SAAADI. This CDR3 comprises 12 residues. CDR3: CASSGQGGEQFF. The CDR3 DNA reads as TGCGCCAGCAGTGGACAGGGTGGGGAGCAGTTCTTC.

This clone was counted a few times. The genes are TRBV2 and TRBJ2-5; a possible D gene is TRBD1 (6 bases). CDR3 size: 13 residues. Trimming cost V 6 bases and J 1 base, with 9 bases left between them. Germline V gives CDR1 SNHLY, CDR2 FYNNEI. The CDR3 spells CASRWTVQETQYF. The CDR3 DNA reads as TGTGCCAGCAGGTGGACAGTCCAAGAGACCCAGTACTTC.

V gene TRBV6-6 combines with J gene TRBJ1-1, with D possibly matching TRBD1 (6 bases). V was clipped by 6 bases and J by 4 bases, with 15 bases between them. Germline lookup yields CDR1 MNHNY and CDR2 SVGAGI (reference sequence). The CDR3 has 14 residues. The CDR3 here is CASRPPGHITEAFF. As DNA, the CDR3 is TGTGCCAGCAGACCACCGGGACATATCACTGAAGCTTTCTTT.

CDR3 coding DNA: TGTGCCAGCAGCCTACAGGGAACCTACGAGCAGTACGTC. This encodes CASSLQGTYEQYV. The rearrangement uses TRBV6-1 and TRBJ2-7; D might be TRBD1 (6 bases). The germline gives CDR1 MNHNS, CDR2 SASEGT. The CDR3 has 13 amino acids. The V and J ends lost 6 bases and 2 bases respectively, with 11 bases between them.

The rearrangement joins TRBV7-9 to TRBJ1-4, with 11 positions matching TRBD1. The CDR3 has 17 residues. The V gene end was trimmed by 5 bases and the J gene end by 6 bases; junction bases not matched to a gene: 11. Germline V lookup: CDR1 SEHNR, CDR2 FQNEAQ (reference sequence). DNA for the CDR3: TGTGCCAGCAGCCGTGGGACAGGGGGATTCTTGGATGAAAAACTGTTTTTT. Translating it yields CASSRGTGGFLDEKLFF.

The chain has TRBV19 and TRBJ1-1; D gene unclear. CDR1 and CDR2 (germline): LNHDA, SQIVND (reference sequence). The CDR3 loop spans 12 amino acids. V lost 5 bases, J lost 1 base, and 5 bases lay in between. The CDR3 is CASSSGNTEAFF. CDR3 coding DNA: TGTGCCAGTAGTTCCGGGAACACTGAAGCTTTCTTT.

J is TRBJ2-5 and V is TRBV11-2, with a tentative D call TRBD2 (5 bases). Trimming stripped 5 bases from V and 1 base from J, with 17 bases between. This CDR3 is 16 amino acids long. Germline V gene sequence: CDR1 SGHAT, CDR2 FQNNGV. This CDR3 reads CASSRAGVSSQETQYF. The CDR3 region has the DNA TGTGCCAGCAGCCGCGCCGGGGTGTCAAGCCAAGAGACCCAGTACTTC.

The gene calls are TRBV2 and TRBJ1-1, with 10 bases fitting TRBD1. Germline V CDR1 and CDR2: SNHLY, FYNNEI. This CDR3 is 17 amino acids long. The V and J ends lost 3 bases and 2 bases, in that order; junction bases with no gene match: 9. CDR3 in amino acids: CASSDPQDRGINTEAFF. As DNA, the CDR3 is TGTGCCAGCAGTGACCCCCAGGACAGGGGGATAAACACTGAAGCTTTCTTT.

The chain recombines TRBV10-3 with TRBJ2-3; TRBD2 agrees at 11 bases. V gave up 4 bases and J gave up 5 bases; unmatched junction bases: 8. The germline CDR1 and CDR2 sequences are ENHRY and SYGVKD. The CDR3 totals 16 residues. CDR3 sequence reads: CAISAQLAGAGDTQYF. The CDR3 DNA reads TGTGCCATCAGTGCACAACTAGCGGGGGCTGGAGATACGCAGTATTTT.

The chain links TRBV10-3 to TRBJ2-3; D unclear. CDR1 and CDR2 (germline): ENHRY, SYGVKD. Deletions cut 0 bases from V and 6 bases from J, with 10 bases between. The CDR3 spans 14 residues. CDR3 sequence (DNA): TGTGCCATCAGTGAGTCCTCGGGTACCGATACGCAGTATTTT. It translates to CAISESSGTDTQYF.

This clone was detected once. CDR3 region: CASSKPSRRGYEQYF. DNA of the CDR3: TGTGCCAGCAGTAAACCCTCAAGGCGGGGTTACGAGCAGTACTTC. J is TRBJ2-7 and V is TRBV27; possible D gene TRBD2, 6 bases. The CDR3 runs 15 residues. Germline loops: CDR1 MNHEY, CDR2 SMNVEV (reference sequence). V gave up 5 bases and J gave up 4 bases, with 18 bases separating them.

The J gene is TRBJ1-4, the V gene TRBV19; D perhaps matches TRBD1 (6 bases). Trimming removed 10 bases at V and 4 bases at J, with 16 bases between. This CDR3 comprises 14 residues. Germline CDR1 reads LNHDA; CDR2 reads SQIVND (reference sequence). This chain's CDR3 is CAISPGQLNEKLFF. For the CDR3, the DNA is TGTGCCATATCACCGGGACAACTTAATGAAAAACTGTTTTTT.